These T cell receptor beta chains were read from a single sample in a study of cytomegalovirus exposure and HLA in healthy donors. Using immunoSEQ multiplex PCR, the repertoire was profiled, and TCRdb retains in-frame clones only, with some absent. The data show about 240,000 clones, roughly four fifths seen once. The sequenced sample consisted of PBMCs. These receptors were taken from an older woman in good health and CMV-seropositive. CDR3s leave out the opening cysteine and the closing phenylalanine or tryptophan. Fields, in order: J gene, D gene, V gene, CDR3 protein. D genes are given only for firm matches.

J: TRBJ1-1
D: .
V: TRBV4-1
CDR3: ASSQGAREATEAF

J: TRBJ2-1
D: .
V: TRBV6-1
CDR3: ASSEHRYNEQF

J: TRBJ2-7
D: TRBD2
V: TRBV5-1
CDR3: ASTPSGINPYEQY

J: TRBJ1-5
D: .
V: TRBV27
CDR3: ASSLGTNQPQH

J: TRBJ2-7
D: TRBD2
V: TRBV7-9
CDR3: ASSLRFSGDYEQY

J: TRBJ1-1
D: .
V: TRBV6-1
CDR3: ASSAQGNTEAF

J: TRBJ1-2
D: TRBD1
V: TRBV19
CDR3: ASSPGTGPGYT

J: TRBJ2-1
D: .
V: TRBV28
CDR3: ASSFPGQYNEQF

J: TRBJ1-1
D: TRBD1
V: TRBV4-1
CDR3: ASRGTGGLNTEAF

J: TRBJ2-3
D: .
V: TRBV2
CDR3: ASTYSDTQY